Each of the 14 T cell receptor beta chains below was sequenced from the same sample in a study of blood T cell repertoires in COVID-19. Here immunoSEQ multiplex PCR was the method, and the copy in TCRdb shows in-frame clones only, minus some. This sample carries 100,000 to 150,000 clones, around 88% of them seen once, and the ten largest clones take 0.88%. Material: peripheral blood. The receptor set was obtained from a woman aged 50 to 60 with active or convalescent COVID-19.

CDR3 sequence reads: CASSHLAGGYNEQFF. The CDR3 coding sequence is TGTGCCAGCAGCCATTTAGCGGGAGGGTACAATGAGCAGTTCTTC. J is TRBJ2-1 and V is TRBV7-9; 11 bases are a match to TRBD2. The V gene end was trimmed by 5 bases and the J gene end by 4 bases; junction bases not matched to a gene: 4. The CDR3 loop spans 15 amino acids. Germline CDR1 and CDR2: SEHNR and FQNEAQ (reference sequence).

The chain links TRBV6-5 to TRBJ2-1; D is perhaps TRBD2 (5 bases). The V end lost 2 bases, the J end lost 5 bases, and 13 bases lay between the germline ends. This CDR3 contains 15 residues. In germline, CDR1 is MNHEY, CDR2 SVGAGI. The DNA of the CDR3 is TGTGCCAGCAGTTACGGTAGGACGGGGAACAATGAGCAGTTCTTC. Residues: CASSYGRTGNNEQFF.

The rearrangement joins TRBV2 to TRBJ2-1; TRBD2 aligns across 11 bases. CDR1 is SNHLY, CDR2 FYNNEI, per germline. The junction had 9 bases not matched to a gene; V was cut back by 6 bases and J by 8 bases. The CDR3 loop spans 15 amino acids. CDR3 in DNA: TGTGCCAGCAGCGATAGCGGGAGGGCCGAGGATGAGCAGTTCTTC. It specifies CASSDSGRAEDEQFF.

The chain combines TRBV18 with TRBJ2-5; D gene ambiguous. Trimming pared 4 bases from V and 1 base from J, leaving 4 bases between. The CDR3 has 12 residues. CDR1 and CDR2 from the germline V gene are KGHSH and LQKENI. DNA for the CDR3: TGTGCCAGCTCACTCTTCCAAGAGACCCAGTACTTC. Translation: CASSLFQETQYF.

This chain links TRBV11-3 with TRBJ2-2, with 16 bases identical to TRBD2. With 5 bases clipped from V and 5 bases from J, the junction kept 8 bases outside the gene matches. The V gene's germline CDR1 is SGHNT and CDR2 YENEEA. The CDR3 length is 18 residues. The chain's CDR3 is CASSQGLAGGPGTGELFF. CDR3 coding DNA: TGTGCCAGCAGCCAGGGACTAGCGGGAGGGCCAGGTACCGGGGAGCTGTTTTTT.

The chain has TRBV7-4 and TRBJ2-7, with 7 bases aligning to TRBD1. The V gene end was trimmed by 0 bases and the J gene end by 0 bases; junction bases not matched to a gene: 2. This CDR3 has 15 residues. Germline V gene sequence: CDR1 SGHVT, CDR2 SQSDAQ. Here the CDR3 DNA reads TGTGCCAGCAGCTTAGCGGGACAGTGCTCCTACGAGCAGTACTTC. This sequence encodes CASSLAGQCSYEQYF.

The chain is built from TRBV7-8 and TRBJ2-1, with D hard to call. CDR1 is SGHVS, CDR2 FQNEAQ, per germline. V was shortened by 5 bases and J by 4 bases, with 24 bases between the two germline ends. The CDR3 has 18 residues. This chain's CDR3 is CASSPRVVGFQNYNEQFF. For the CDR3, the DNA is TGTGCCAGCAGCCCTCGGGTAGTCGGGTTTCAGAATTACAATGAGCAGTTCTTC.

The chain combines TRBV28 with TRBJ1-6; 10 bases line up with TRBD1. Trimming cost V 8 bases and J 10 bases; bases outside gene matches: 8. CDR1 is MDHEN and CDR2 is SYDVKM in the germline V gene. This CDR3 spans 14 amino acids. The CDR3 DNA reads as TGTGCCAGCGGGGACAGGGGAGGCGGATCACCCCTCCACTTT. Amino acid sequence: CASGDRGGGSPLHF.

This chain connects TRBV28 to TRBJ2-7; 9 nucleotides match TRBD2. This CDR3 contains 15 residues. Germline values: CDR1 MDHEN, CDR2 SYDVKM. With V trimmed by 5 bases and J by 1 base, 6 bases remained unmatched. CDR3 sequence (DNA): TGTGCCAGCAGTAGTAGCGGGAGTAAGTCCTACGAGCAGTACTTC. Residues: CASSSSGSKSYEQYF. The full variable domain, rest sourced from reference TRBV28 and TRBJ2-7, is DVKVTQSSRYLVKRTGEKVFLECVQDMDHENMFWYRQDPGLGLRLIYFSYDVKMKEKGDIPEGYSVSREKKERFSLILESASTNQTSMYLCASSSSGSKSYEQYFGPGTRLTVT.

The chain combines TRBV2 with TRBJ2-5, with D hard to call. Germline-derived CDR1 and CDR2 are SNHLY and FYNNEI. The CDR3 extends over 11 amino acids. V lost 6 bases, J lost 3 bases, and 5 bases lay in between. The CDR3 DNA reads as TGTGCCAGCAGGACAAAAGAGACCCAGTACTTC. Translated: CASRTKETQYF. The whole variable domain, filled in from reference TRBV2 and TRBJ2-5, reads EPEVTQTPSHQVTQMGQEVILRCVPISNHLYFYWYRQILGQKVEFLVSFYNNEISEKSEIFDDQFSVERPDGSNFTLKIRSTKLEDSAMYFCASRTKETQYFGPGTRLLVL.

The rearrangement uses TRBV5-5 and TRBJ1-2; no clear D. V was cut by 2 bases and J by 4 bases, with 9 bases left in between. The CDR3 extends over 13 amino acids. Germline V gene data show CDR1 as SGHKS and CDR2 as YYEKEE (reference sequence). CDR3 in amino acids: CASSFPPGYGYTF. The DNA of the CDR3 is TGTGCCAGCAGCTTCCCCCCAGGCTATGGCTACACCTTC.

CDR3 DNA sequence: TGCAGCGTCTCTGACAGAAACTTATACAATGAGCAGTTCTTC. Amino acid sequence: CSVSDRNLYNEQFF. V is TRBV29-1 and J is TRBJ2-1; D is perhaps TRBD1 (5 bases). Trimming took 6 bases from V and 4 from J, leaving 16 bases between them. In germline, CDR1 is SQVTM, CDR2 ANQGSEA. There are 14 residues in the CDR3.

This rearrangement joins TRBV4-3 to TRBJ1-2, with 10 bases lining up with TRBD1. In germline, CDR1 is LGHNA, CDR2 YSLEER. The CDR3 is made up of 15 amino acids. V lost 4 bases, J lost 6 bases, and 8 bases stayed unmatched. The CDR3 here is CASSRIGTGVHGYTF. For the CDR3, the DNA is TGCGCCAGCAGCCGGATCGGGACAGGGGTCCATGGCTACACCTTC.

V is TRBV19 and J is TRBJ2-3; a weak D match, TRBD2 (5 bases). V was trimmed by 1 base and J by 3 bases, leaving 17 bases between them. The CDR3 loop spans 17 amino acids. Germline V lookup: CDR1 LNHDA, CDR2 SQIVND (reference sequence). For the CDR3, the DNA is TGTGCCAGTAGTATAGGACTCCTAGCCTACCAAACAGATACGCAGTATTTT. As protein: CASSIGLLAYQTDTQYF.